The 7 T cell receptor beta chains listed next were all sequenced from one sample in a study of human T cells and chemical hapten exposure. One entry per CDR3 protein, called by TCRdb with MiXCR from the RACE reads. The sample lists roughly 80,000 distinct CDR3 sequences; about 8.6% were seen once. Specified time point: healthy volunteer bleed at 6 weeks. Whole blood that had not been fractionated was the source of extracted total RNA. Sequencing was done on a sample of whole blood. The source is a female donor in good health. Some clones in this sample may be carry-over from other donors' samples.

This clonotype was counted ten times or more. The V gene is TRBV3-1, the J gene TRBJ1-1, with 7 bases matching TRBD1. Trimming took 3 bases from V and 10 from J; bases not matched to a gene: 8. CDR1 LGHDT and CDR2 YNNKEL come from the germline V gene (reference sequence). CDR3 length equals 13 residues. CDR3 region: CASSHTGEGAAFF. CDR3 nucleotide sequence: TGTGCCAGCAGCCACACAGGGGAGGGGGCAGCTTTCTTT. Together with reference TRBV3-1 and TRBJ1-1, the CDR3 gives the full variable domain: DTAVSQTPKYLVTQMGNDKSIKCEQNLGHDTMYWYKQDSKKFLKIMFSYNNKELIINETVPNRFSPKSPDKAHLNLHINSLELGDSAVYFCASSHTGEGAAFFGQGTRLTVV.

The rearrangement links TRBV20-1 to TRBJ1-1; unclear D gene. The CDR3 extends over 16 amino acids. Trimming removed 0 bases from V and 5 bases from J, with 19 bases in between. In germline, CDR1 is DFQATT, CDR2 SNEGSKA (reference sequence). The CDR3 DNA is TGCAGTGCTAGAGATCCCCGACTCTCCCGTCGGACTGAAGCTTTCTTT. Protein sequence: CSARDPRLSRRTEAFF.

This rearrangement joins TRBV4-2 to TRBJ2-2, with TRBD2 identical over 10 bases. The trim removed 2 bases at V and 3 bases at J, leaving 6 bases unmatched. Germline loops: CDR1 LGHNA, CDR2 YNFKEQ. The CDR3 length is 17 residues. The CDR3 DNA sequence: TGTGCCAGCAGCCAATCTGGACTAGCGGCGTACACCGGGGAGCTGTTTTTT. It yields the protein CASSQSGLAAYTGELFF.

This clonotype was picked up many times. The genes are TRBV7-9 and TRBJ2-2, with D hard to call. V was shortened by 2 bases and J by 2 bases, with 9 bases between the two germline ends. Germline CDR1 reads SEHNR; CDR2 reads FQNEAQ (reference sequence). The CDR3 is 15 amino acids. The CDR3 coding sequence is TGTGCCAGCAGCTTATCCCAGCGAAACACCGGGGAGCTGTTTTTT. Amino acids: CASSLSQRNTGELFF.

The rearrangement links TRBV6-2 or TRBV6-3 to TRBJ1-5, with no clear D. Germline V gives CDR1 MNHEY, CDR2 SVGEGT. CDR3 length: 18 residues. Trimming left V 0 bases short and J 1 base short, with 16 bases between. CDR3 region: CASSYSRLKVRSNQPQHF. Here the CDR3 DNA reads TGTGCCAGCAGTTACTCGAGATTAAAGGTTCGGAGCAATCAGCCCCAGCATTTT.

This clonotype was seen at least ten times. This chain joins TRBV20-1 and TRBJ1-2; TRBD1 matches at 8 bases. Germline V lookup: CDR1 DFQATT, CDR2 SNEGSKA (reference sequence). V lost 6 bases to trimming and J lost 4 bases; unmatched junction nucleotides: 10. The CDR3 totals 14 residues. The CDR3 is CSANPGQGVYGYTF. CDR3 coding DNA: TGCAGTGCCAACCCAGGACAGGGTGTCTATGGCTACACCTTC.

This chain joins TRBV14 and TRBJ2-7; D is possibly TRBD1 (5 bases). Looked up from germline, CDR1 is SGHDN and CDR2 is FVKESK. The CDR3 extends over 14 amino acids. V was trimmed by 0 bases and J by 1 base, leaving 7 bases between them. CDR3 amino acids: CASSQERGSYEQYF. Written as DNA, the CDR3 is TGTGCCAGCAGCCAAGAAAGGGGATCCTACGAGCAGTACTTC.